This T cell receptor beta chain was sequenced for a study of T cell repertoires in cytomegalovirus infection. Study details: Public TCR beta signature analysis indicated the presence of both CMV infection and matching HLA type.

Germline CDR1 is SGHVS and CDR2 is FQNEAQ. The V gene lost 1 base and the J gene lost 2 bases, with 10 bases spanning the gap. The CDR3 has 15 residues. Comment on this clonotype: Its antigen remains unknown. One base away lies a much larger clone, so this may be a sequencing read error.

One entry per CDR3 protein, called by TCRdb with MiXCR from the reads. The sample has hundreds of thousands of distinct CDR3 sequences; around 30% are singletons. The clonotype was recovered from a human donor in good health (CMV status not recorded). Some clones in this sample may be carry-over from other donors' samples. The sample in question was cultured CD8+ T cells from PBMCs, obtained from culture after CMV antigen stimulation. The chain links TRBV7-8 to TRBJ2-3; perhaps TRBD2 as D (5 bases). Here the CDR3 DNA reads TGTGCCAGCAGCTTAGTTAACGGGGACACAGATACGCAGTATTTT. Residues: CASSLVNGDTDTQYF.